This T cell receptor (beta chain) emerged from a study of blood T cells in healthy people across ages. This clonotype has just a few counts. The CDR3 has 16 residues. CDR1 SGDLS and CDR2 YYNGEE come from the germline V gene. Between the trimmed V and J ends, which lost 3 bases and 3 bases, there was a span of 18 bases. It was with a sample-barcoded 5' primer and a J-beta primer mix that a second PCR of roughly 6 to 12 cycles was run. A template-switch adaptor containing 12 random nucleotides labeled each cDNA molecule. TCRdb fed the 5' RACE reads into MiXCR, producing one record per CDR3 protein. The sample includes hundreds of thousands of distinct CDR3 sequences, roughly 24% of them seen just once. This sample was shared with a second study, whose subject was T cells of mothers and their children. That paper adds: In related and unrelated pairs alike, thymic selection shapes TCR recombination output, with inherited differences minor.

The TCR comes from a boy aged 5-17 years in good health. The source material was blood. The chain joins TRBV9 to TRBJ1-2, with D possibly TRBD1 on 6 matching bases. CDR3 sequence (DNA): TGTGCCAGCAGCGCGAACTTACAGGGACCGCACTATGGCTACACCTTC. Its translation: CASSANLQGPHYGYTF.